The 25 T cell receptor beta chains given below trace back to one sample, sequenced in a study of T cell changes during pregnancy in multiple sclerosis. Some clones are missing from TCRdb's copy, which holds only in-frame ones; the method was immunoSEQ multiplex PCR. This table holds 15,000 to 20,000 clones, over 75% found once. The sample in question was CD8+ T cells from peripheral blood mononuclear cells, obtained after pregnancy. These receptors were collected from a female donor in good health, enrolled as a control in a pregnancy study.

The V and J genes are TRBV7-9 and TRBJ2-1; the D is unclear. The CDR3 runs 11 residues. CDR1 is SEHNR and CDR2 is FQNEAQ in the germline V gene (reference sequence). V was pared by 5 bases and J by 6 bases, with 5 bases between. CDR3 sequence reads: CASSRGNEQFF. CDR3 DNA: TGTGCCAGCAGCAGAGGCAATGAGCAGTTCTTC.

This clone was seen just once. The CDR3 nucleotides are TGCGCCAGCAGCCAATCGGGCACCGGGACAGGCTTATCCGAGCAGTACTTC. It encodes CASSQSGTGTGLSEQYF. This chain connects TRBV4-1 to TRBJ2-7, with 8 bases fitting TRBD1. CDR1 is MGHRA and CDR2 is YSYEKL in the germline V gene. The length of the CDR3 is 17 residues. Trimming removed 2 bases from V and 6 bases from J; junction bases left unmatched: 15.

CDR3 nucleotides: TGTGCCAGCAGCCACTCATCGAGTGAGCCCCAGCATTTT. Amino acids: CASSHSSSEPQHF. V and J are TRBV7-6 and TRBJ1-5; the D is unclear. V lost 5 bases, J lost 8 bases, and 13 bases lay in between. The CDR3 runs 13 residues. Germline V CDR1 and CDR2: SGHVS, FNYEAQ.

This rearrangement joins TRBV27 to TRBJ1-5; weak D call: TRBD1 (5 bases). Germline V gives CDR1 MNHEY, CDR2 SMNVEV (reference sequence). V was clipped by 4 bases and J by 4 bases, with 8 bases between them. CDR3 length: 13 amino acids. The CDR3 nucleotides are TGTGCCAGCAGTTGGGGGGTGAATCAGCCCCAGCATTTT. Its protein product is CASSWGVNQPQHF.

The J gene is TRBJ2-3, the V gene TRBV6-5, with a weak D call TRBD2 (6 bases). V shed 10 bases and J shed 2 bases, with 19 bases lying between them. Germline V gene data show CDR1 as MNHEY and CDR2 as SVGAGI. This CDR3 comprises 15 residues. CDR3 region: CATTLTGDFTDTQYF. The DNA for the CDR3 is TGTGCCACCACCCTGACGGGGGATTTCACAGATACGCAGTATTTT.

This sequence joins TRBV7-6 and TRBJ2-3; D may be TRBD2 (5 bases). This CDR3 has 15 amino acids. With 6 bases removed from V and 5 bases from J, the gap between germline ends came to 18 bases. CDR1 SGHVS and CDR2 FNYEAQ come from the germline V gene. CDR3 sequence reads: CASSQVEAVGDTQYF. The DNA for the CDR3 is TGTGCCAGCAGTCAAGTGGAAGCGGTAGGAGATACGCAGTATTTT.

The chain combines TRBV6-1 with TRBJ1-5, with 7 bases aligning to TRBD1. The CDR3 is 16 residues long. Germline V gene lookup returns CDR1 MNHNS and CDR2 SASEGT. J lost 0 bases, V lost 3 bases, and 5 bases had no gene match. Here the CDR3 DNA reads TGTGCCAGCAGTGACCTGACAGGGTATAGCAATCAGCCCCAGCATTTT. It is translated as CASSDLTGYSNQPQHF.

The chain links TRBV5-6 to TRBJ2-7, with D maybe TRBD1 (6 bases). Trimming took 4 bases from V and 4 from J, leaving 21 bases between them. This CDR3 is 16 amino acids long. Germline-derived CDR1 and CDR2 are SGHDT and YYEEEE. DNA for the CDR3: TGTGCCAGCAGCCCTGGACAGATCGGGGCTAGGTACGAGCAGTACTTC. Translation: CASSPGQIGARYEQYF.

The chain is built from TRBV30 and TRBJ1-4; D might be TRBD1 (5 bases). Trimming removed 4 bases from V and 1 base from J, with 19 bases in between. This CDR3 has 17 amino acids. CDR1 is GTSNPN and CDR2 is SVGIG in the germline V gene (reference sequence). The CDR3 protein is CAWTEEGHLLTNEKLFF. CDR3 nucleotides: TGTGCCTGGACCGAAGAAGGACACCTACTAACTAATGAAAAACTGTTTTTT.

Written as DNA, the CDR3 is TGTGCCAGCAGCCAACTCGCGGGGGGCCCTAATGAGCAGTTCTTC. Translated: CASSQLAGGPNEQFF. The chain has TRBV7-9 and TRBJ2-1; TRBD2 agrees at 8 bases. V lost 5 bases and J lost 7; bases outside the gene matches: 10. Germline V CDR1 and CDR2: SEHNR, FQNEAQ (reference sequence). The CDR3 has 15 residues.

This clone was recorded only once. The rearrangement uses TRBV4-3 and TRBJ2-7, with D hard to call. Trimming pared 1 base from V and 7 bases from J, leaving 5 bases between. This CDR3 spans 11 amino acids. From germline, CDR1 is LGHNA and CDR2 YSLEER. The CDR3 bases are TGCGCCAGCAGCCAAGCCGGGGAGCAGTACTTC. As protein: CASSQAGEQYF.

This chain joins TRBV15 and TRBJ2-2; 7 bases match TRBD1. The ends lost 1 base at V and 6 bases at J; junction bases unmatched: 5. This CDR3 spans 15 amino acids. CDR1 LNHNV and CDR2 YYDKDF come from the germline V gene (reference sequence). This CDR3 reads CATSRAGTEAGELFF. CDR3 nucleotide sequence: TGTGCCACCAGCAGAGCCGGGACAGAGGCCGGGGAGCTGTTTTTT.

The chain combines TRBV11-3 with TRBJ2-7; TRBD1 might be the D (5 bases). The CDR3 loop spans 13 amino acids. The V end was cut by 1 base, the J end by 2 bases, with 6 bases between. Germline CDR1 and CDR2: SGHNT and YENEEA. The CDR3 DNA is TGTGCCAGCAGCTTAGCGACAGCCTACGAGCAGTACTTC. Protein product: CASSLATAYEQYF.

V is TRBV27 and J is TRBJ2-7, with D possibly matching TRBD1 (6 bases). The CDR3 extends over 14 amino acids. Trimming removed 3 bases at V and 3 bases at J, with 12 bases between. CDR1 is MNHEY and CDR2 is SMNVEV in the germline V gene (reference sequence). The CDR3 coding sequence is TGTGCCAGCAGTTTTACTACAGGGTACTACGAGCAGTACTTC. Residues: CASSFTTGYYEQYF.

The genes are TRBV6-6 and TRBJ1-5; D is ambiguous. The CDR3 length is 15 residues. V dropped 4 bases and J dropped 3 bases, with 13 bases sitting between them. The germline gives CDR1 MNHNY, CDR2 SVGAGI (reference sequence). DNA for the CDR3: TGTGCCAGCAGTTCATTAACGAGGGACAATCAGCCCCAGCATTTT. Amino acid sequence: CASSSLTRDNQPQHF.

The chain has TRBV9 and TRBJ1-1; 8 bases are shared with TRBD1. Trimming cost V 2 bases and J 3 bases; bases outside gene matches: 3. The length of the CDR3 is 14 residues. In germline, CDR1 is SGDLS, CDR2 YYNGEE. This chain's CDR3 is CASSVIQGDTEAFF. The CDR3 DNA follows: TGTGCCAGCAGCGTGATACAGGGGGACACTGAAGCTTTCTTT.

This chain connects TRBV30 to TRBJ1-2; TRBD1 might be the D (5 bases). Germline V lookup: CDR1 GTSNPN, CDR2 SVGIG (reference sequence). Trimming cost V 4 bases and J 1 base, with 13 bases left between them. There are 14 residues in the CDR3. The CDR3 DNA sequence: TGTGCCTGGATTGAGCAGCAGGGTAACTATGGCTACACCTTC. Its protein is CAWIEQQGNYGYTF.

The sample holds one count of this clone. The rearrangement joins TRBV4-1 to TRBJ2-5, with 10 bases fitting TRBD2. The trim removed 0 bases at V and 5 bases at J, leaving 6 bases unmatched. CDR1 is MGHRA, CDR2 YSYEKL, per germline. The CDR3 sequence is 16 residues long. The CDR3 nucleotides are TGCGCCAGCAGCCAAGATCCTAGCGGGGGATCGGAGACCCAGTACTTC. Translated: CASSQDPSGGSETQYF.

As DNA, the CDR3 is TGTGCCAGCAGCCAAGACGGGACAGTGAACACTGAAGCTTTCTTT. Translation: CASSQDGTVNTEAFF. The genes are TRBV14 and TRBJ1-1; 7 bases are shared with TRBD1. V lost 0 bases, J lost 0 bases, and 1 base stayed unmatched. CDR3 length: 15 residues. CDR1 SGHDN and CDR2 FVKESK come from the germline V gene.

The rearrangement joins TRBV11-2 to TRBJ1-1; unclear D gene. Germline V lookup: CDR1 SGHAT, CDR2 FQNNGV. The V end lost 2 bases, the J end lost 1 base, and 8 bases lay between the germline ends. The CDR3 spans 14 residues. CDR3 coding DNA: TGTGCCAGCAGCTTAAGCGGGGAGAACACTGAAGCTTTCTTT. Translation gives CASSLSGENTEAFF.

The CDR3 protein is CASSRDRVDEQYF. CDR3 sequence (DNA): TGTGCCAGCAGTCGGGACAGGGTCGACGAGCAGTACTTC. V usage is TRBV27 and J usage is TRBJ2-7; TRBD1 matches at 9 bases. Germline V gene lookup returns CDR1 MNHEY and CDR2 SMNVEV (reference sequence). The CDR3 totals 13 residues. Trimming took 5 bases from V and 5 from J; bases not matched to a gene: 4.

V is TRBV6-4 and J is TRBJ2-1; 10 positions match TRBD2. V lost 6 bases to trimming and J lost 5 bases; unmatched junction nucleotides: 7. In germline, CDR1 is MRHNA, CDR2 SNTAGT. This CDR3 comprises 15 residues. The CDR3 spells CASSDSGGANNEQFF. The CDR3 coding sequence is TGTGCCAGCAGCGACAGCGGGGGGGCTAACAATGAGCAGTTCTTC.

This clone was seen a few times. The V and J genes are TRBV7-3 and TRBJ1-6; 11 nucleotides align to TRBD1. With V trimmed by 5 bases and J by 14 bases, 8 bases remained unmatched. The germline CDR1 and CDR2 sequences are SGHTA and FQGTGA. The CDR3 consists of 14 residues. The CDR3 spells CASSLGGQGATLHF. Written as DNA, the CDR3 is TGTGCCAGCAGCCTTGGAGGACAGGGGGCAACCCTCCACTTT.

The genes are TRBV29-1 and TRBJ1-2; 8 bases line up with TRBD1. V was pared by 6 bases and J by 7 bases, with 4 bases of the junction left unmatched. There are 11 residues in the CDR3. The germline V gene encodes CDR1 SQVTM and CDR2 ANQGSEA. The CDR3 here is CSVPQGGGYTF. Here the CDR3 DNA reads TGCAGCGTCCCACAGGGGGGTGGCTACACCTTC.

CDR3 sequence: CASSVGRERDEQYF. CDR3 sequence (DNA): TGTGCCAGCAGCGTGGGCCGGGAAAGAGACGAGCAGTACTTC. The rearrangement joins TRBV9 to TRBJ2-7; D possibly corresponds to TRBD2 (5 bases). Trimming shortened V by 2 bases and J by 5 bases, and 14 bases separated the two germline ends. The CDR3 consists of 14 residues. Germline CDR1 and CDR2: SGDLS and YYNGEE. Variable domain in full (rest from reference TRBV9 and TRBJ2-7): DSGVTQTPKHLITATGQRVTLRCSPRSGDLSVYWYQQSLDQGLQFLIQYYNGEERAKGNILERFSAQQFPDLHSELNLSSLELGDSALYFCASSVGRERDEQYFGPGTRLTVT.